One and the same sample provided the 26 T cell receptor beta chains below, sequenced in a study of CD8+ T cells in alopecia areata. Extraction and reverse transcription of RNA yielded cDNA as the sequencing template. TCRdb's copy holds only in-frame clones and misses some; the assay was immunoSEQ multiplex PCR. Of about 200,000 clones in the sample, about 58% are singletons; the top ten hold around 1.6%. The treatment denotes: oral pan-JAK inhibitor, 5-10 mg twice daily. The starting material was CD4+ T cells sorted from blood, obtained at week 4, from a patient treated with tofacitinib. Every receptor here comes from a human donor with alopecia areata.

This clone was found once. V is TRBV5-1 and J is TRBJ2-2; 7 bases map to TRBD2. This CDR3 is built from 17 residues. Losses at the gene ends were 0 bases for V and 0 bases for J; bases not matched to a gene: 5. Looked up from germline, CDR1 is SGHRS and CDR2 is YFSETQ. The CDR3 region is CASSLEFSGPNTGELFF. CDR3 DNA: TGCGCCAGCAGCTTGGAGTTTAGCGGGCCGAACACCGGGGAGCTGTTTTTT.

Here the CDR3 DNA reads TGCGCCAGCAGCACCCAGGGACAGAACACTGAAGCTTTCTTT. Amino acids: CASSTQGQNTEAFF. The V gene is TRBV5-1, the J gene TRBJ1-1; a weak D match, TRBD1 (6 bases). The CDR3 totals 14 residues. Germline values: CDR1 SGHRS, CDR2 YFSETQ. Trimming stripped 4 bases from V and 1 base from J, with 11 bases between.

The chain joins TRBV2 to TRBJ1-2; D is possibly TRBD1 (5 bases). Germline V gives CDR1 SNHLY, CDR2 FYNNEI. V gave up 6 bases and J gave up 0 bases, with 11 bases separating them. The CDR3 loop spans 14 amino acids. The DNA of the CDR3 is TGTGCCAGCAGCAAAGAGGACACTAACTATGGCTACACCTTC. It yields the protein CASSKEDTNYGYTF.

This chain connects TRBV11-1 to TRBJ2-1; D unclear. The length of the CDR3 is 14 residues. The germline V and J ends were trimmed by 4 bases and 9 bases, with 16 bases remaining between them. Per germline, CDR1 SGHAT and CDR2 FQDESV (reference sequence). This chain's CDR3 is CASSSHSPSGEQFF. DNA of the CDR3: TGTGCCAGCAGCTCTCACTCCCCATCAGGTGAGCAGTTCTTC.

This clone was picked up many times. The rearrangement joins TRBV19 to TRBJ2-1; D is undetermined. The CDR3 has 12 residues. Trimming removed 4 bases at V and 6 bases at J, with 7 bases between. CDR1 and CDR2 from the germline V gene are LNHDA and SQIVND (reference sequence). The CDR3 reads CASSRELNEQFF. The DNA of the CDR3 is TGTGCCAGTAGTAGAGAGCTCAATGAGCAGTTCTTC.

The chain has TRBV27 and TRBJ2-7; 7 bases fit TRBD1. The CDR3 contains 17 residues. V lost 5 bases and J lost 6; bases outside the gene matches: 19. Per the germline V gene, CDR1 is MNHEY and CDR2 is SMNVEV (reference sequence). The CDR3 nucleotides read TGTGCCAGCAGTGCAACTCCGACAGGGAAATTTGTGGTCGAGCAGTACTTC. Translated: CASSATPTGKFVVEQYF.

This chain links TRBV10-3 with TRBJ2-5, with D maybe TRBD1 (5 bases). CDR1 is ENHRY and CDR2 is SYGVKD in the germline V gene. The CDR3 consists of 16 residues. Trimming shortened V by 0 bases and J by 2 bases, and 13 bases separated the two germline ends. The CDR3: CAISESTGQGQETQYF. Written as DNA, the CDR3 is TGTGCCATCAGTGAGTCGACCGGGCAGGGACAAGAGACCCAGTACTTC.

The chain links TRBV29-1 to TRBJ2-1, with D possibly matching TRBD1 (5 bases). The germline V and J ends were trimmed by 1 base and 8 bases, with 12 bases remaining between them. The CDR3 is 13 amino acids. Germline V gives CDR1 SQVTM, CDR2 ANQGSEA. The chain's CDR3 is CSVEGQGGDEQFF. The CDR3 DNA reads TGCAGCGTTGAAGGGCAGGGTGGGGATGAGCAGTTCTTC.

This chain links TRBV30 with TRBJ2-2; the D is unclear. The CDR3 covers 15 residues. The germline V gene has CDR1 GTSNPN and CDR2 SVGIG (reference sequence). Trimming pared 2 bases from V and 4 bases from J, leaving 14 bases between. The DNA of the CDR3 is TGTGCCTGGAGTATTGGCGCAGTCTCCACCGGGGAGCTGTTTTTT. This codes for CAWSIGAVSTGELFF.

The chain is built from TRBV4-3 and TRBJ2-3; 7 bases are a match to TRBD2. V lost 1 base and J lost 2; bases outside the gene matches: 6. CDR1 is LGHNA and CDR2 is YSLEER in the germline V gene. The CDR3 sequence is 16 residues long. CDR3 in DNA: TGCGCCAGCAGCCAAGGACGGGGACTACTCACAGATACGCAGTATTTT. Translating gives CASSQGRGLLTDTQYF.

The J gene is TRBJ1-5, the V gene TRBV7-2; D not resolved. Germline CDR1 reads SGHTA; CDR2 reads FQGNSA. The V gene lost 5 bases and the J gene lost 2 bases, with 7 bases spanning the gap. The CDR3 spans 13 residues. The CDR3 here is CASSIGGNQPQHF. DNA for the CDR3: TGTGCCAGCAGCATTGGGGGCAATCAGCCCCAGCATTTT. The entire variable domain, with the rest obtained from reference TRBV7-2 and TRBJ1-5, is as follows: GAGVSQSPSNKVTEKGKDVELRCDPISGHTALYWYRQSLGQGLEFLIYFQGNSAPDKSGLPSDRFSAERTGGSVSTLTIQRTQQEDSAVYLCASSIGGNQPQHFGDGTRLSIL.

The chain employs TRBV29-1 and TRBJ1-2, with 9 bases identical to TRBD1. The J segment lost 4 bases and the V segment lost 6 bases, leaving 3 bases of the junction unmatched. CDR3 length equals 12 residues. The germline V gene encodes CDR1 SQVTM and CDR2 ANQGSEA. The CDR3: CSVAQGAYGYTF. For the CDR3, the DNA is TGCAGCGTGGCACAGGGGGCCTATGGCTACACCTTC. The entire variable domain, with the rest obtained from reference TRBV29-1 and TRBJ1-2, is as follows: SAVISQKPSRDICQRGTSLTIQCQVDSQVTMMFWYRQQPGQSLTLIATANQGSEATYESGFVIDKFPISRPNLTFSTLTVSNMSPEDSSIYLCSVAQGAYGYTFGSGTRLTVV.

This clone was detected a few times. The chain has TRBV28 and TRBJ2-4; perhaps D is TRBD1 or TRBD2 (5 bases each). V was shortened by 3 bases and J by 5 bases, with 5 bases between the two germline ends. CDR1 is MDHEN, CDR2 SYDVKM, per germline. This CDR3 spans 12 amino acids. CDR3 DNA sequence: TGTGCCAGCAGTTTGGGGGAAAACATTCAGTACTTC. Residues: CASSLGENIQYF.

This chain connects TRBV10-3 to TRBJ2-3, with 7 nucleotides matching TRBD1. CDR1 and CDR2 (germline): ENHRY, SYGVKD. V dropped 5 bases and J dropped 5; count of bases not matched to a gene: 10. CDR3 length: 15 residues. The CDR3 DNA is TGTGCCATCAGTAATCCCGGACAGGCAGGAGATACGCAGTATTTT. This gives the protein CAISNPGQAGDTQYF.

This clone was seen a single time. V gene TRBV29-1 combines with J gene TRBJ2-3, with a tentative D call TRBD2 (5 bases). The V gene's germline CDR1 is SQVTM and CDR2 ANQGSEA. V lost 8 bases, J lost 2 bases, and 14 bases lay in between. CDR3 length: 13 amino acids. The CDR3 spells CSSRGRATDTQYF. CDR3 nucleotides: TGCAGCTCCCGCGGGCGGGCCACAGATACGCAGTATTTT.

A single count supports this clone. This chain uses TRBV23-1 with TRBJ1-5, with TRBD1 as a possible D gene (5 bases). TRBV23-1 carries the ORF label, with uncertain function. The CDR3 is 20 residues long. Trimming stripped 3 bases from V and 6 bases from J, with 30 bases between. The CDR3 is CASSHLAEEGRKGRSQPQHF. The CDR3 DNA sequence: TGCGCCAGCAGTCATCTTGCTGAGGAGGGGCGAAAAGGAAGGAGTCAGCCCCAGCATTTT.

This clone was detected a few times. The V call is TRBV28, the J call TRBJ1-1; D is unclear. The CDR3 consists of 14 residues. Trimming pared 7 bases from V and 2 bases from J, leaving 14 bases between. Germline CDR1 is MDHEN and CDR2 is SYDVKM. The CDR3: CASISSWENTEAFF. The CDR3 DNA sequence: TGTGCCAGCATCAGCTCGTGGGAAAACACTGAAGCTTTCTTT.

Of note for this clone: Germline and junction disagree at one end, which may indicate a read error. The V and J genes are TRBV29-1 and TRBJ2-7; possible D gene TRBD2, 5 bases. The CDR3 is 11 amino acids. Germline V gene data show CDR1 as SQVTM and CDR2 as ANQGSEA. CDR3 coding DNA: TGCAGCGTTGATGAAACGGGAAGCCCCTGGTTC. This codes for CSVDETGSPWF.

The chain links TRBV18 to TRBJ1-5; weak D call: TRBD1 (5 bases). This CDR3 has 14 amino acids. CDR1 is KGHSH, CDR2 LQKENI, per germline. Between the trimmed V and J ends, which lost 4 bases and 1 base, there was a span of 8 bases. The CDR3 region has the DNA TGTGCCAGCTCACAGGCAGGGAGCAATCAGCCCCAGCATTTT. Its protein product is CASSQAGSNQPQHF.

The sample holds one count of this clone. V and J are TRBV6-6 and TRBJ1-2, with D perhaps matching TRBD1 (5 bases). V lost 7 bases and J lost 0, with 15 bases in between. Germline V gene data show CDR1 as MNHNY and CDR2 as SVGAGI (reference sequence). This CDR3 comprises 15 residues. The CDR3 nucleotides are TGTGCCAGCACTGGCAGGGCCTCTGCTAACTATGGCTACACCTTC. This encodes CASTGRASANYGYTF.

This rearrangement joins TRBV29-1 to TRBJ1-1; D gene uncertain. Germline CDR1 SQVTM, CDR2 ANQGSEA. Trimming cost V 5 bases and J 5 bases, with 9 bases left between them. This CDR3 comprises 11 residues. CDR3 in amino acids: CSVLPGTEAFF. CDR3 sequence (DNA): TGCAGCGTTCTTCCTGGGACTGAAGCTTTCTTT.

The chain couples TRBV27 to TRBJ1-1; D gene unclear. In germline, CDR1 is MNHEY, CDR2 SMNVEV (reference sequence). V was pared by 3 bases and J by 1 base, with 9 bases between. The CDR3 is made up of 14 amino acids. The CDR3 protein is CASSLGQTNTEAFF. As DNA, the CDR3 is TGTGCCAGCAGTTTGGGTCAGACGAACACTGAAGCTTTCTTT.

The chain employs TRBV9 and TRBJ2-1, with TRBD2 identical over 10 bases. The CDR3 runs 19 residues. From germline, CDR1 is SGDLS and CDR2 YYNGEE. V lost 3 bases, J lost 6 bases, and 18 bases stayed unmatched. For the CDR3, the DNA is TGTGCCAGCAGCGCCGAATGGGTAGCGGGGGGACTAACTAGCAATGAGCAGTTCTTC. Translation: CASSAEWVAGGLTSNEQFF.

V usage is TRBV29-1 and J usage is TRBJ2-1; D gene ambiguous. In germline, CDR1 is SQVTM, CDR2 ANQGSEA. This CDR3 contains 13 residues. V was trimmed by 8 bases and J by 3 bases, leaving 14 bases between them. CDR3 sequence: CSCVGNVYNEQFF. The DNA for the CDR3 is TGCAGCTGTGTGGGAAACGTCTACAATGAGCAGTTCTTC.

In this sample, this clone turned up a few times. The chain combines TRBV18 with TRBJ1-2; TRBD1 aligns across 8 bases. Looked up from germline, CDR1 is KGHSH and CDR2 is LQKENI. With 6 bases clipped from V and 5 bases from J, the junction kept 5 bases outside the gene matches. The CDR3 has 13 amino acids. The CDR3 loop reads CASSKTGDYGYTF. In nucleotides, the CDR3 is TGTGCCAGCTCGAAGACAGGGGATTATGGCTACACCTTC. Variable domain in full (rest from reference TRBV18 and TRBJ1-2): NAGVMQNPRHLVRRRGQEARLRCSPMKGHSHVYWYRQLPEEGLKFMVYLQKENIIDESGMPKERFSAEFPKEGPSILRIQQVVRGDSAAYFCASSKTGDYGYTFGSGTRLTVV.

The chain carries TRBV13 and TRBJ2-1; TRBD2 matches 8 bases. CDR1 PRHDT and CDR2 FYEKMQ come from the germline V gene (reference sequence). The CDR3 has 16 residues. V dropped 5 bases and J dropped 1; count of bases not matched to a gene: 7. CDR3 protein: CASSHGGARSYNEQFF. The CDR3 region has the DNA TGTGCCAGCAGCCACGGGGGGGCTCGTTCCTACAATGAGCAGTTCTTC.